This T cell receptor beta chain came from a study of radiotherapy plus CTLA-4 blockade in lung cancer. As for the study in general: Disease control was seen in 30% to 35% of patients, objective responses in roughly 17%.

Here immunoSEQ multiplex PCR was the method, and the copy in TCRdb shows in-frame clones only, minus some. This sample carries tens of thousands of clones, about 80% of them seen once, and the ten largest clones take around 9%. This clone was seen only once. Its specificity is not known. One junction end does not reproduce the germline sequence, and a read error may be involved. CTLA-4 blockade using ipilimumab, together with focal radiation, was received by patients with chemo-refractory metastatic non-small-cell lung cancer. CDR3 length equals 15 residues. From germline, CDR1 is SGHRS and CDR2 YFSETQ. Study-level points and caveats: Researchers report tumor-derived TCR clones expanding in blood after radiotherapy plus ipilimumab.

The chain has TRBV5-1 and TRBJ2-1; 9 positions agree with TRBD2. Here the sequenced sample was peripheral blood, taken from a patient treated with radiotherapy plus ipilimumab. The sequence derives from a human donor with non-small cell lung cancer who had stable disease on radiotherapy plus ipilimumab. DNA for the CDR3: TGCGCCAGCGGCTTGGGCCTAGCGGGGACCAATGAGCAGTTCTTC. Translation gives CASGLGLAGTNEQFF.